Listed below are T cell receptor beta chains from one sample, sequenced in a study of T cell responses to AZD1222 COVID-19 vaccine. Generated by immunoSEQ multiplex PCR, the TCRdb table keeps only in-frame clones and is missing some. The repertoire holds some 150,000 clones, with around 90% as singletons. The specimen comprised peripheral blood, sampled on day 0 of MenACWY control vaccination. The receptors come from an adult in good health. CDR3s include the opening cysteine and the closing phenylalanine or tryptophan. D genes are given only for firm matches. Clone size is stated in some rows and not others, as once, few, many or a class when expanded.

V gene,clone size,J gene,D gene,CDR3 protein,CDR3 DNA
TRBV15,NA,TRBJ1-6,NA,CATSGQVSGRAPLHF,NA
TRBV7-9,NA,TRBJ2-1,TRBD2,CASSEQGLANNEQFF,TGTGCCAGCAGCGAACAGGGACTAGCGAACAATGAGCAGTTCTTC
TRBV29-1,NA,TRBJ2-3,NA,CSVDGDTDTQYF,TGCAGCGTTGACGGCGACACAGATACGCAGTATTTT
TRBV28,NA,TRBJ2-7,NA,CASRSPYEQYF,TGTGCCAGCAGATCCCCCTACGAGCAGTACTTC
TRBV5-1,NA,TRBJ2-5,NA,CASSLGQTSGATQYF,TGCGCCAGCAGCCTCGGACAGACCTCCGGGGCGACCCAGTACTTC
TRBV9,NA,TRBJ1-5,NA,CASSVGAGLNQPQHF,TGTGCCAGCAGCGTAGGGGCAGGGCTCAATCAGCCCCAGCATTTT
TRBV11-2,NA,TRBJ1-3,NA,CASSSRQASSGNTIYF,TGTGCCAGCAGCTCGCGACAGGCGAGCTCTGGAAACACCATATATTTT
TRBV19,NA,TRBJ2-7,NA,CASRSRGGRSYEQYF,TGTGCCAGTAGATCAAGGGGCGGCAGGTCCTACGAGCAGTACTTC
TRBV19,NA,TRBJ2-1,TRBD1,CASSITGGSYNEQFF,TGTGCCAGTAGTATCACAGGGGGCTCCTACAATGAGCAGTTCTTC
TRBV6-1,NA,TRBJ1-2,NA,CASSEALGGVFGYTF,TGTGCCAGCAGTGAAGCGCTTGGGGGAGTCTTTGGCTACACCTTC
TRBV6-2/TRBV6-3,few,TRBJ1-2,NA,CASSYGGNKGYTF,TGTGCCAGCAGTTACGGGGGCAATAAGGGCTACACCTTC
TRBV5-4,few,TRBJ2-2,TRBD1,CASSHGQGNTGELFF,TGTGCCAGCAGCCATGGACAGGGGAACACCGGGGAGCTGTTTTTT
TRBV7-6,NA,TRBJ2-2,NA,CASSFWTDRPSTTGELFF,TGTGCCAGCAGCTTTTGGACAGACCGCCCTTCGACCACCGGGGAGCTGTTTTTT
TRBV6-4,NA,TRBJ1-1,TRBD1,CASSPGQGPAFF,TGTGCCAGCAGCCCGGGACAGGGGCCGGCTTTCTTT
TRBV30,NA,TRBJ2-2,NA,CAWREGYTGELFF,TGTGCCTGGAGGGAAGGTTACACCGGGGAGCTGTTTTTT
TRBV27,NA,TRBJ2-7,NA,CASTPESGRYEQYF,TGTGCCAGCACCCCCGAGAGCGGGCGCTACGAGCAGTACTTC
TRBV28,NA,TRBJ1-1,TRBD1,CASSSTGGAFF,TGTGCCAGCAGTTCGACAGGGGGGGCTTTCTTT